Below, 10 T cell receptor beta chains from the same sample are listed, as sequenced in a study of patients and donors after allogeneic stem cell transplantation (TCRdb year 2020). Libraries were built with RT-PCR. The data were produced on a NextSeq 550. Using fastp trimming at Q25 and MiXCR clonotype assembly, TCRdb reanalyzed the public sequencing data and kept in-frame beta chains. All rows with the same CDR3 protein become a single entry with the most common DNA and genes. The sample table shows about 57,000 distinct CDR3 sequences, and more than 10% are seen once. The biggest ten clones account for around 30% of the sample. Sequencing used blood, either unsorted or a sorted T cell fraction (not recorded which). The source is a human donor who was either an allogeneic HSCT recipient or a stem cell or donor lymphocyte infusion donor (not recorded which). It is not recorded whose cells these are; they may come from a transplant donor.

This clonotype was detected a few times. V and J are TRBV10-3 and TRBJ2-7; D is tentatively TRBD1 or TRBD2 (5 bases each). The ends were cut back, 4 bases at V and 1 base at J, with 14 bases in the middle. The CDR3 is made up of 15 amino acids. The germline V gene has CDR1 ENHRY and CDR2 SYGVKD. CDR3 region: CAISVRDGQSYEQYF. The DNA for the CDR3 is TGTGCCATCAGTGTAAGGGACGGGCAATCCTACGAGCAGTACTTC.

The rearrangement joins TRBV7-9 to TRBJ2-2; D is possibly TRBD2 (5 bases). The V end was cut by 5 bases, the J end by 7 bases, with 20 bases between. The CDR3 extends over 16 amino acids. CDR1 and CDR2 from the germline V gene are SEHNR and FQNEAQ (reference sequence). The CDR3: CASSLESDYLIGELFF. DNA of the CDR3: TGTGCCAGCAGCCTCGAGAGCGACTACTTGATCGGGGAGCTGTTTTTT.

Regarding this clonotype: A junction end diverges from the germline sequence, so it may reflect a read error. V usage is TRBV3-1 and J usage is TRBJ2-2; D is undetermined. Per the germline V gene, CDR1 is LGHDT and CDR2 is YNNKEL (reference sequence). The CDR3 length is 11 residues. CDR3 sequence reads: CASCQTGELFF. The CDR3 DNA follows: TGTGCCAGCTGCCAGACCGGGGAGCTGTTTTTT.

The chain has TRBV6-6 and TRBJ1-1; 7 bases line up with TRBD1. The V gene's germline CDR1 is MNHNY and CDR2 SVGAGI (reference sequence). V shed 2 bases, J shed 5 bases, and the junction held 5 bases outside the gene matches. The CDR3 sequence is 14 residues long. The CDR3, as DNA: TGTGCCAGCAGTTACGGGCCGGACAGGACTGAAGCTTTCTTT. It specifies CASSYGPDRTEAFF.

This clonotype was recorded a few times. The chain joins TRBV18 to TRBJ2-3; 9 nucleotides line up with TRBD2. This CDR3 is built from 17 residues. CDR1 is KGHSH, CDR2 LQKENI, per germline. With 3 bases clipped from V and 1 base from J, the junction kept 8 bases outside the gene matches. CDR3 nucleotides: TGTGCCAGCTCACCGAAAGTAGCGGGAGTAGGCACAGATACGCAGTATTTT. It translates to CASSPKVAGVGTDTQYF.

This clonotype was seen many times. The chain carries TRBV12-3 or TRBV12-4 and TRBJ1-4; no firm D call. The CDR3 totals 11 residues. Trimming left V 4 bases short and J 8 bases short, with 5 bases between. The DNA for the CDR3 is TGTGCCAGCAGTTCCAACGAAAAACTGTTTTTT. Its protein product is CASSSNEKLFF.

With respect to this clonotype: This could be a read error, since a much larger clone is one nucleotide away. J is TRBJ1-1 and V is TRBV20-1; D is undetermined. Germline CDR1 is DFQATT and CDR2 is SNEGSKA (reference sequence). The CDR3 sequence is 13 residues long. V was cut by 6 bases and J by 0 bases, with 11 bases left in between. DNA for the CDR3: TGCAGTGCCGGTAGGGAATTGAACACTGAAGCTTTCTTT. This gives the protein CSAGRELNTEAFF.

This clonotype showed up many times. This chain uses TRBV7-8 with TRBJ1-1, with D uncertain. V shed 2 bases and J shed 6 bases, with 7 bases lying between them. Germline CDR1 is SGHVS and CDR2 is FQNEAQ. The CDR3 is made up of 12 amino acids. The CDR3 DNA sequence: TGTGCCAGCAGCTTAATGGGCCCTGAAGCTTTCTTT. Protein sequence: CASSLMGPEAFF. The whole variable domain, filled in from reference TRBV7-8 and TRBJ1-1, reads GAGVSQSPRYKVAKRGQDVALRCDPISGHVSLFWYQQALGQGPEFLTYFQNEAQLDKSGLPSDRFFAERPEGSVSTLKIQRTQQEDSAVYLCASSLMGPEAFFGQGTRLTVV.

This clonotype has only a few counts. V is TRBV6-2 or TRBV6-3 and J is TRBJ2-4; no definite D call. Germline assignment: CDR1 MNHEY and CDR2 SVGEGT. V gave up 5 bases and J gave up 10 bases, with 21 bases separating them. This CDR3 has 15 residues. CDR3 residues: CASSPQTGPKDIQYF. Written as DNA, the CDR3 is TGTGCCAGCAGTCCCCAGACTGGACCAAAGGATATTCAGTACTTC.

This clonotype appeared many times. J is TRBJ1-1 and V is TRBV3-1; D gene ambiguous. Germline CDR1 reads LGHDT; CDR2 reads YNNKEL (reference sequence). The CDR3 loop spans 14 amino acids. Trimming stripped 4 bases from V and 3 bases from J, with 12 bases between. CDR3 region: CASSRSDTDTEAFF. CDR3 nucleotides: TGTGCCAGCAGCCGTAGTGACACCGACACTGAAGCTTTCTTT.